These 2 T cell receptor beta chains share one sample of origin, sequenced in a study of graft-versus-host responses after intestinal transplantation (dated by TCRdb to the early 2020s). Library preparation employed the immunoSEQ multiplex PCR assay. TCRdb carries this immuneACCESS record with in-frame sequences only. Its versions omit some clonotypes, under half of them owing to an unresolved V gene in the studies checked, with the rest unexplained. For this sample the table gives about 8,300 clones, of which 85% to 95% were detected only once. Of the sample, about 1.5% is held by the ten largest clones. The specimen comprised PBMCs, sampled around 31 days after intestinal transplant. These receptors were taken from a human patient who received an intestinal transplant, so some T cells may come from the graft donor.

This clone has a single count. The chain joins TRBV4-1 to TRBJ2-1; D unclear. The CDR3 extends over 14 amino acids. Trimming shortened V by 0 bases and J by 5 bases, and 8 bases separated the two germline ends. Germline CDR1 reads MGHRA; CDR2 reads YSYEKL. The CDR3 bases are TGCGCCAGCAGCCAAGACAGACCCAACAATGAGCAGTTCTTC. Translation: CASSQDRPNNEQFF.

The V and J genes are TRBV6-5 and TRBJ1-2; D unresolved. The CDR3 is made up of 13 amino acids. Germline-derived CDR1 and CDR2 are MNHEY and SVGAGI. The V and J ends lost 2 bases and 2 bases respectively, with 6 bases between them. CDR3 in amino acids: CASSYGWNYGYTF. The CDR3 nucleotides are TGTGCCAGCAGTTACGGGTGGAACTATGGCTACACCTTC.